A single count supports the clone carrying this T cell receptor (beta chain). Its matching antigen is unknown. Germline CDR1 is LNHNV and CDR2 is YYDKDF (reference sequence). Trimming removed 0 bases from V and 1 base from J; junction bases left unmatched: 6. This CDR3 comprises 18 residues. The data were taken from a study of response to subunit inactivated influenza vaccine. Study-level points and caveats: That few new T cells are recruited by each seasonal influenza vaccination was the authors' suggestion.

One entry per CDR3 protein results from TCRdb running MiXCR on the RT-PCR reads. Found here are approximately 520,000 distinct CDR3 sequences, 16% of them singletons; the top ten hold 3%. This rearrangement joins TRBV15 to TRBJ2-1; the match to TRBD1 covers 10 bases. The source material was CD4+ T cells sorted from PBMCs, sampled less than 30 months after vaccination. The receptor's source is a man between 45 and 75 years old who received an inactivated influenza vaccine. The CDR3 DNA reads as TGTGCCACCAGCAGAGATGTCGGGACAGGGGTATCCTACAATGAGCAGTTCTTC. Protein: CATSRDVGTGVSYNEQFF.